The T cell receptor (beta chain) described here comes from a study of blood T cell repertoires in COVID-19. Study context: Sample material is recorded as cDNA or gDNA derived from T cells, B-cell-depleted T cells, or PBMCs.

Data came from immunoSEQ multiplex PCR; TCRdb stores just in-frame clones and leaves some out. The table shows approximately 97,000 clones, with roughly 85% occurring only once. The germline V gene encodes CDR1 SGHNT and CDR2 YYREEE (reference sequence). The CDR3 is 15 residues long. V dropped 4 bases and J dropped 4 bases, with 16 bases sitting between them. This receptor was taken from a man over 45 with active COVID-19. The chain has TRBV5-4 and TRBJ2-3; possibly TRBD2 for D (5 bases). Material: peripheral blood. This CDR3 reads CASSIRSTGSDTQYF. CDR3 bases: TGTGCCAGCAGCATAAGAAGTACGGGGTCAGATACGCAGTATTTT. Filled out from reference TRBV5-4 and TRBJ2-3, the complete variable domain reads ETGVTQSPTHLIKTRGQQVTLRCSSQSGHNTVSWYQQALGQGPQFIFQYYREEENGRGNFPPRFSGLQFPNYSSELNVNALELDDSALYLCASSIRSTGSDTQYFGPGTRLTVL.